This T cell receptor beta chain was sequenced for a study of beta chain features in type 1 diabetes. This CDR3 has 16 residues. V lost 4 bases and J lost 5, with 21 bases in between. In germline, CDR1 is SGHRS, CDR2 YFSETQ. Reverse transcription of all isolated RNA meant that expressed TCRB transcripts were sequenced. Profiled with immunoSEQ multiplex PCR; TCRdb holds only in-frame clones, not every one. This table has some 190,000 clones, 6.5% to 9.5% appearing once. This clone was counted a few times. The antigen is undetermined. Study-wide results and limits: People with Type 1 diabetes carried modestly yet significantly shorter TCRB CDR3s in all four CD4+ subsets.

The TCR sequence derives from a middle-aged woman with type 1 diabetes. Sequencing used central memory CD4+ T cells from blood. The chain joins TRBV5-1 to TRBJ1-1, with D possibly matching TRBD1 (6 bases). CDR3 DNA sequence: TGCGCCAGCAGCCTCGAGGGGGGGCGTGCGAGAACTGAAGCTTTCTTT. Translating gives CASSLEGGRARTEAFF.